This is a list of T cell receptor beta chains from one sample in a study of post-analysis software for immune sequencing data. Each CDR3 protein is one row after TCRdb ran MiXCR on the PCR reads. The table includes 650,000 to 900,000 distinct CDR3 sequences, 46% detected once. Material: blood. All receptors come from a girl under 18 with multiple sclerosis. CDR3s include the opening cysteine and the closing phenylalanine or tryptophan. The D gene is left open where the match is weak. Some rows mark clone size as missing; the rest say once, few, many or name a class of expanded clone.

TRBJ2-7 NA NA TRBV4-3 TGCGCCAGCAGCCCATCCGCGGGATGGTACGAGCAGTACTTC CASSPSAGWYEQYF
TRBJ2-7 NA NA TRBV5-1 TGCGCCAGCAGCCCCCGCGGAGGGCCAAGCTACGAGCAGTACTTC CASSPRGGPSYEQYF
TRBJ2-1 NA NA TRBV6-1 TGTGCCAGCAGCAGAAATGCAGGGGCGGTAGGGTACAATGAGCAGTTCTTC CASSRNAGAVGYNEQFF
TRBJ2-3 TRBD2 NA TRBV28 TGTGCCAGCAGTTTTTTGGGGACTAGCGGGAGTCTTGCAGATACGCAGTATTTT CASSFLGTSGSLADTQYF
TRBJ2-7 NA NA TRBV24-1 TGTGCCACCAGTGATTCTCGGGCTAGCGTGTACGAGCAGTACTTC CATSDSRASVYEQYF
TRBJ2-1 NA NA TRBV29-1 TGCAGCGTTGGAGGGGAAGGTAAGCAGTTCTTC CSVGGEGKQFF
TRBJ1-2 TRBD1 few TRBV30 TGTGCCTGGCTGTACAGGGGCCCTAACTATGGCTACACCTTC CAWLYRGPNYGYTF
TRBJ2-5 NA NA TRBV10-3 TGTGCCATCAGTGGTACTAGCTCCGAGACCCAGTACTTC CAISGTSSETQYF
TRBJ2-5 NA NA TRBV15 TGTGCCACAAGGACGGAACAAGAGACCCAGTACTTC CATRTEQETQYF
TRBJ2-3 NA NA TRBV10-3 TGTGCCATCAGTGAGTCCCTGGATACGCAGTATTTT CAISESLDTQYF
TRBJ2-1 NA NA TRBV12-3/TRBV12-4 TGTGCCAGCGGTTTGACTGAGCAGTTCTTC CASGLTEQFF